These 23 T cell receptor beta chains came from one sample sequenced in a study of T-cell memory formation after mild COVID-19. TCRdb re-called the 5' RACE reads with MiXCR, one entry per CDR3 protein. Of about 340,000 distinct CDR3 sequences in the sample, 20% to 25% are singletons; the top ten hold around 23%. Specimen: PBMCs or a T cell subset sorted from them (not recorded which). The receptor source for this set is a man between 18 and 29 years old who had mild COVID-19 (a few samples of this study predate the infection). Cell type and time point are not known.

J is TRBJ2-5 and V is TRBV6-1, with TRBD2 identical over 8 bases. Trimming took 2 bases from V and 4 from J; bases not matched to a gene: 6. The CDR3 sequence is 15 residues long. Germline lookup yields CDR1 MNHNS and CDR2 SASEGT. The CDR3 DNA reads as TGTGCCAGCAGTGAAATGGCCCGGGGGGGAGAGACCCAGTACTTC. Residues: CASSEMARGGETQYF.

This clonotype was found a few times. The J gene is TRBJ1-2, the V gene TRBV4-1; possible D gene TRBD1, 6 bases. The CDR3 has 16 residues. Germline loops: CDR1 MGHRA, CDR2 YSYEKL. V was shortened by 4 bases and J by 5 bases, with 20 bases between the two germline ends. In DNA form, the CDR3 reads TGCGCCAGCAGCCTGGCGGCGGTAAGGGGACAATATGGCTACACCTTC. As protein: CASSLAAVRGQYGYTF.

In its sample, this clonotype was seen a few times. The chain has TRBV4-3 and TRBJ2-2; D is perhaps TRBD1 or TRBD2 (6 bases each). V was trimmed by 0 bases and J by 6 bases, leaving 8 bases between them. The CDR3 sequence is 14 residues long. Germline CDR1 is LGHNA and CDR2 is YSLEER. The CDR3 DNA sequence: TGCGCCAGCAGCCAAGAAGGGGGGCCCGGGGAGCTGTTTTTT. Its translation is CASSQEGGPGELFF.

This clonotype was seen more than once but under ten times. This rearrangement joins TRBV9 to TRBJ2-7; 9 nucleotides line up with TRBD2. Germline V lookup: CDR1 SGDLS, CDR2 YYNGEE. This CDR3 has 15 residues. V was clipped by 2 bases and J by 3 bases; unmatched bases: 6. DNA of the CDR3: TGTGCCAGCAGCGTTAGCGGGGGAGAAATCTACGAGCAGTACTTC. Translation: CASSVSGGEIYEQYF.

The gene calls are TRBV19 and TRBJ1-5; a weak D match, TRBD1 (6 bases). V lost 10 bases and J lost 1, with 11 bases in between. The germline gives CDR1 LNHDA, CDR2 SQIVND (reference sequence). This CDR3 has 13 residues. This CDR3 reads CATQGGSNQPQHF. DNA of the CDR3: TGTGCCACCCAAGGGGGGAGCAATCAGCCCCAGCATTTT.

This clonotype was counted between two and nine times. The V call is TRBV27, the J call TRBJ2-1; 7 bases agree with TRBD2. CDR3 length: 14 amino acids. The J segment lost 10 bases and the V segment lost 2 bases, leaving 8 bases of the junction unmatched. Germline V gene sequence: CDR1 MNHEY, CDR2 SMNVEV (reference sequence). The CDR3 spells CASSLAGLVWEQFF. Here the CDR3 DNA reads TGTGCCAGCAGTTTAGCCGGACTAGTCTGGGAGCAGTTCTTC.

This clonotype has more than one count but fewer than ten. The V gene is TRBV7-2, the J gene TRBJ1-4, with 7 bases identical to TRBD1. The CDR3 contains 13 residues. V was clipped by 1 base and J by 10 bases; unmatched bases: 3. Germline V gives CDR1 SGHTA, CDR2 FQGNSA. CDR3 DNA sequence: TGTGCCAGCAGCTTAGAACGGACAGGAAAACTGTTTTTT. Translating gives CASSLERTGKLFF.

This clonotype was recorded a few times. This chain joins TRBV11-2 and TRBJ1-1; the D is unclear. The ends were cut back, 7 bases at V and 0 bases at J, with 12 bases in the middle. The CDR3 length is 14 residues. Germline values: CDR1 SGHAT, CDR2 FQNNGV. The CDR3 nucleotides read TGTGCCAGCACCCCCACGGGGTTGAACACTGAAGCTTTCTTT. It translates to CASTPTGLNTEAFF.

V is TRBV24-1 and J is TRBJ2-3; D ambiguous. CDR3 length: 14 residues. Trimming cost V 4 bases and J 6 bases, with 13 bases left between them. Germline V CDR1 and CDR2: KGHDR, SFDVKD. The CDR3 region is CATSDQPDPDTQYF. For the CDR3, the DNA is TGTGCCACCAGTGACCAACCGGACCCTGATACGCAGTATTTT.

This clonotype was detected only once. The rearrangement uses TRBV9 and TRBJ1-1; a weak D match, TRBD1 (5 bases). Germline-derived CDR1 and CDR2 are SGDLS and YYNGEE. V lost 3 bases to trimming and J lost 4 bases, with 10 bases between them. The CDR3 is 13 residues long. The CDR3 loop reads CASSAGGGTEAFF. CDR3 nucleotides: TGTGCCAGCAGCGCCGGGGGTGGCACTGAAGCTTTCTTT.

This clonotype was observed a handful of times. In nucleotides, the CDR3 is TGTGCCAGCAGTTCACTAGCGGTTACGCAGTATTTT. It codes for CASSSLAVTQYF. V is TRBV7-8 and J is TRBJ2-3; 8 bases fit TRBD2. V lost 6 bases and J lost 8; bases outside the gene matches: 4. Germline-derived CDR1 and CDR2 are SGHVS and FQNEAQ. The CDR3 has 12 amino acids.

This clonotype has only a few counts. The chain has TRBV11-2 and TRBJ2-5; D possibly corresponds to TRBD1 (6 bases). Trimming took off 1 base at V and 4 bases at J, with 10 bases between the two ends. This CDR3 contains 14 residues. Germline V gene lookup returns CDR1 SGHAT and CDR2 FQNNGV. The CDR3 DNA is TGTGCCAGCAGCTTAGGAACAGGGTTAGAGACCCAGTACTTC. Amino acid sequence: CASSLGTGLETQYF.

The table lists this clonotype with a few counts. The CDR3 nucleotides read TGTGCCAGCGACGAAGGGGTGGGAGATGGCTACACCTTC. It encodes CASDEGVGDGYTF. The chain links TRBV25-1 to TRBJ1-2; possible D gene TRBD1, 5 bases. V was pared by 8 bases and J by 6 bases, with 16 bases between. The CDR3 sequence is 13 residues long. Germline V lookup: CDR1 MGHDK, CDR2 SYGVNS.

J is TRBJ2-7 and V is TRBV2; D not resolved. Germline V gene data show CDR1 as SNHLY and CDR2 as FYNNEI. V lost 1 base, J lost 0 bases, and 7 bases lay in between. The CDR3 sequence is 14 residues long. The DNA of the CDR3 is TGTGCCAGCAGTGAAGGAACTCACTCCTACGAGCAGTACGTC. The encoded protein is CASSEGTHSYEQYV.

This clonotype was detected ten times or more. The chain recombines TRBV5-1 with TRBJ2-1; 10 positions agree with TRBD1. This CDR3 is 17 amino acids long. With V trimmed by 4 bases and J by 1 base, 8 bases remained unmatched. The germline gives CDR1 SGHRS, CDR2 YFSETQ. The CDR3 DNA follows: TGCGCCAGCAGCATAGGGACAGGGGATTTATCCTACAATGAGCAGTTCTTC. It codes for CASSIGTGDLSYNEQFF.

This clonotype was counted a few times. The CDR3 protein is CATSSGRRANYGYTF. The DNA for the CDR3 is TGTGCCACCAGCAGCGGACGCAGAGCTAACTATGGCTACACCTTC. The chain recombines TRBV15 with TRBJ1-2, with D uncertain. CDR3 length: 15 residues. The germline gives CDR1 LNHNV, CDR2 YYDKDF (reference sequence). Trimming took 3 bases from V and 0 from J, leaving 11 bases between them.

This clonotype was observed many times. In DNA, the CDR3 is TGTGCCAGCCGGGACACGTACAATGAGCAGTTCTTC. It encodes CASRDTYNEQFF. The gene calls are TRBV6-5 and TRBJ2-1; TRBD1 is a possible D gene (6 bases). The V and J ends lost 8 bases and 4 bases respectively, with 9 bases between them. This CDR3 spans 12 amino acids. From germline, CDR1 is MNHEY and CDR2 SVGAGI.

The J gene is TRBJ2-7, the V gene TRBV3-1; 7 bases are a match to TRBD1. Germline V gene lookup returns CDR1 LGHDT and CDR2 YNNKEL (reference sequence). The CDR3 consists of 15 residues. Trimming at V came to 3 bases and at J to 4 bases, leaving 9 bases not matched to a gene. The CDR3 DNA follows: TGTGCCAGCAGCCATTGGTCGGGACAGCAATACGAGCAGTACTTC. This translates into CASSHWSGQQYEQYF.

V gene TRBV4-2 combines with J gene TRBJ2-5, with 10 bases identical to TRBD2. V trimming: 0 bases; J trimming: 4 bases; junction bases outside the gene matches: 8. The germline CDR1 and CDR2 sequences are LGHNA and YNFKEQ. The CDR3 has 17 amino acids. CDR3 protein: CASSQDGVAGGLETQYF. For the CDR3, the DNA is TGTGCCAGCAGCCAAGATGGGGTAGCGGGGGGACTAGAGACCCAGTACTTC.

The rearrangement joins TRBV28 to TRBJ2-5; no definite D call. Germline CDR1 is MDHEN and CDR2 is SYDVKM. Trimming took off 1 base at V and 5 bases at J, with 8 bases between the two ends. This CDR3 comprises 13 residues. The CDR3 region is CASSLSGLETQYF. For the CDR3, the DNA is TGTGCCAGCAGTTTATCTGGGCTGGAGACCCAGTACTTC.

This clonotype came up a few times. The chain employs TRBV4-1 and TRBJ2-1, with TRBD2 as a possible D gene (5 bases). Germline V lookup: CDR1 MGHRA, CDR2 YSYEKL. The CDR3 has 18 residues. Trimming left V 1 base short and J 4 bases short, with 20 bases between. CDR3 residues: CASSQGVVKSRRYNEQFF. CDR3 nucleotides: TGCGCCAGCAGCCAAGGAGTCGTTAAGTCAAGGAGGTACAATGAGCAGTTCTTC.

This chain joins TRBV7-2 and TRBJ2-1; possible D gene TRBD1, 5 bases. Germline CDR1 SGHTA, CDR2 FQGNSA. With 1 base removed from V and 3 bases from J, the gap between germline ends came to 10 bases. CDR3 length equals 15 residues. The CDR3 DNA follows: TGTGCCAGCAGCTTAGTAACAGGAGTCTACAATGAGCAGTTCTTC. Translated: CASSLVTGVYNEQFF.

The J gene is TRBJ2-1, the V gene TRBV5-1, with D unclear. The CDR3 consists of 12 residues. V shed 5 bases and J shed 8 bases, with 11 bases lying between them. Germline V gene lookup returns CDR1 SGHRS and CDR2 YFSETQ. Here the CDR3 DNA reads TGCGCCAGCAGGATGGAAGCTTATGAGCAGTTCTTC. Translating gives CASRMEAYEQFF.